These T cell receptor beta chains were read from a single sample in a study of blood T cell repertoires in COVID-19. Here immunoSEQ multiplex PCR was the method, and the copy in TCRdb shows in-frame clones only, minus some. The table records about 150,000 clones, about four fifths of them present only once. Sequencing was done on a sample of peripheral blood. Receptors originate from a woman aged 80 or over with acute or convalescent COVID-19. The CDR3 runs from the conserved cysteine through the conserved F or W. The D gene is left open where the match is weak. Some rows mark clone size as missing; the rest say once, few, many or name a class of expanded clone.

clone size,D gene,V gene,J gene,CDR3 DNA,CDR3 protein
NA,NA,TRBV10-3,TRBJ1-1,TGTGCCATCAGTGGACAAAATGCTGAAGCTTTCTTT,CAISGQNAEAFF
NA,NA,TRBV4-1,TRBJ1-1,TGCGCCAGCAGCCCCCGACTGGAGGGTCCGAACACTGAAGCTTTCTTT,CASSPRLEGPNTEAFF
NA,TRBD1,TRBV4-1,TRBJ1-2,TGCGCCAGCAGCCAGACCAGACAGGGGGCGAACTATGGCTACACCTTC,CASSQTRQGANYGYTF
NA,NA,TRBV30,TRBJ1-2,TGTGCCTGGAGCCCCAGGGGAGGGCACTATGGCTACACCTTC,CAWSPRGGHYGYTF
NA,TRBD2,TRBV5-1,TRBJ2-3,TGCGCCAGCAGCTTGGGGACTAGCGGGGGCCTCCCTAGATTT,CASSLGTSGGLPRF
few,NA,TRBV5-1,TRBJ2-5,TGCGCCAGCAGCTTTGGAAGCGGCCAAGAGACCCAGTACTTC,CASSFGSGQETQYF
NA,NA,TRBV30,TRBJ1-1,TGTGCCTGGACGGCGGACATGAACACTGAAGCTTTCTTT,CAWTADMNTEAFF
NA,TRBD2,TRBV5-1,TRBJ2-3,TGCGCCAGCAGCGCCCGACTAGCGGGGGCCCGTACAGATACGCAGTATTTT,CASSARLAGARTDTQYF
NA,NA,TRBV18,TRBJ2-3,TGTGCCACCTCTACCGGGCTCGCCGGGGGCACAGATACGCAGTATTTT,CATSTGLAGGTDTQYF
NA,TRBD1,TRBV29-1,TRBJ1-2,TGCAGCGTTAATACCGGGACAGGGATTAACTATGGCTACACCTTC,CSVNTGTGINYGYTF
NA,NA,TRBV11-2,TRBJ1-1,TGTGCCAGCAGCTTAGATAGGGGAGCTTTCTTT,CASSLDRGAFF
few,TRBD1,TRBV2,TRBJ1-2,TGTGCCAGCAGTGAAACCACGACAGGGGCGGGAGGCTACACCTTC,CASSETTTGAGGYTF
NA,NA,TRBV5-1,TRBJ1-6,TGCGCCAGCAGCTTGGACGGGGTAGAAGGATCACCCCTCCACTTT,CASSLDGVEGSPLHF
NA,TRBD2,TRBV3-1/TRBV3-2,TRBJ2-1,TGTGCCAGCAGCCAATCCGCGGGGGTTTTCTACAATGAGCAGTTCTTC,CASSQSAGVFYNEQFF
NA,NA,TRBV14,TRBJ1-2,TGTGCCAGCAGCCAAGATTTCGGGGGGCATGGCTACACCTTC,CASSQDFGGHGYTF
NA,NA,TRBV7-8,TRBJ1-1,TGTGCCAGCAGCTGGGACAAAACCACTGAAGCTTTCTTT,CASSWDKTTEAFF
once,TRBD1,TRBV19,TRBJ2-3,TGTGCCAGTAGTGAAGGGACAGGGATGACAGATACGCAGTATTTT,CASSEGTGMTDTQYF
NA,NA,TRBV9,TRBJ1-1,TGTGCCAGCAGCAGCCCCCGGGGGTCTGAAGCTTTCTTT,CASSSPRGSEAFF
NA,NA,TRBV11-1,TRBJ2-1,TGTGCCAGCAACCCCGGAACAGGGACCGATGAGCAGTTCTTC,CASNPGTGTDEQFF
NA,NA,TRBV4-1,TRBJ1-4,TGCGCCAGCAGCCAAGATATAGGACTAACTAATGAAAAACTGTTTTTT,CASSQDIGLTNEKLFF
few,TRBD1,TRBV27,TRBJ1-2,TGTGCCAGCAGTCCCGGGACAGGTATTTACTATGGCTACACCTTC,CASSPGTGIYYGYTF
NA,TRBD1,TRBV3-1/TRBV3-2,TRBJ1-1,TGTGCCAGCAGCCTTGGGACAGGGTACATGAACACTGAAGCTTTCTTT,CASSLGTGYMNTEAFF
NA,TRBD1,TRBV4-2,TRBJ2-7,TGTGCCAGCAGCCAAGATTCCAGGGGGAGATACGAGCAGTACTTC,CASSQDSRGRYEQYF
NA,TRBD1,TRBV9,TRBJ1-1,TGTGCCAGCAGCGGTTACAGGGGGCGAACTGAAGCTTTCTTT,CASSGYRGRTEAFF
NA,TRBD1,TRBV12-5,TRBJ2-2,TGTGCTAGTGGCCCCGGGACAGGGAACACCGGGGAGCTGTTTTTT,CASGPGTGNTGELFF
NA,TRBD1,TRBV27,TRBJ1-4,TGTGCCAGCAGTCAAACCCGGACAGGGAATGAAAAACTGTTTTTT,CASSQTRTGNEKLFF
NA,NA,TRBV5-4,TRBJ1-3,TGTGCCAGCAGCCGGATCGGGTCTGGAAACACCATATATTTT,CASSRIGSGNTIYF
NA,NA,TRBV18,TRBJ1-1,TGTGCCAGCTCACCCCCCAACATTTGGTCCGCGGGAGCTTTCTTT,CASSPPNIWSAGAFF
once,TRBD1,TRBV6-1,TRBJ1-6,TGTGCCAGCAGTGCTAACGCGGGAGGGGGCGCCTATAATTCACCCCTCCACTTT,CASSANAGGGAYNSPLHF
NA,NA,TRBV29-1,TRBJ1-1,TGCAGCGTTAACAATGATGGGGCACTTAGGACTGAAGCTTTCTTT,CSVNNDGALRTEAFF
few,TRBD1,TRBV10-3,TRBJ1-4,TGTGCCATCAGCACCGGGACAGGGAATGAAAAACTGTTTTTT,CAISTGTGNEKLFF
NA,TRBD1,TRBV13,TRBJ2-7,TGTGCCAGCAGCCTATCCGGGACAGGGGTCTACGAGCAGTACTTC,CASSLSGTGVYEQYF
NA,TRBD1,TRBV5-4,TRBJ1-4,TGTGCCAGCAGCTTGGGTCAGGGGGTGAGGGAAAAACTGTTTTTT,CASSLGQGVREKLFF
NA,NA,TRBV25-1,TRBJ1-3,TGTGCCAGCAGTGAGGGCAGGGACACCATATATTTT,CASSEGRDTIYF
NA,NA,TRBV6-5,TRBJ2-1,TGTGCCAGCAGTTCTGGTTCCTGGAGGGATGAGCAGTTCTTC,CASSSGSWRDEQFF
once,TRBD1,TRBV10-3,TRBJ1-1,TGTGCCATCAGGGGTCCGGGGGACAGAGAACTAAGCGACACTGAAGCTTTCTTT,CAIRGPGDRELSDTEAFF
NA,TRBD1,TRBV11-2,TRBJ1-1,TGTGCCAGCAGCTTAGGCCCAGGGGGTATGTCTGAAGCTTTCTTT,CASSLGPGGMSEAFF
NA,NA,TRBV14,TRBJ2-7,TGTGCCAGCAGCCCGCAGGGATACGAGCAGTACTTC,CASSPQGYEQYF
NA,TRBD1,TRBV7-9,TRBJ1-1,TGTGCCAGCAGCTTTCAGGGGGCGCAGGCGGAAGCTTTCTTT,CASSFQGAQAEAFF
NA,TRBD1,TRBV5-1,TRBJ2-4,TGCGCCAGCAGCTTGGGGCAGGGGGACAAAAACATTCAGTACTTC,CASSLGQGDKNIQYF
few,NA,TRBV5-6,TRBJ1-1,TGTGCCAGCAGCCCCGGGGGGTACACTGAAGCTTTCTTT,CASSPGGYTEAFF
NA,TRBD1,TRBV9,TRBJ1-3,TGTGCCAGCAGCGTATCGCCTGTACAGGGGGCCTATTATGGAAACACCATATATTTT,CASSVSPVQGAYYGNTIYF
NA,TRBD1,TRBV4-1,TRBJ2-5,TGCGCCAGCAGCCAGTCGACAGGGGATAAAGAGACCCAGTACTTC,CASSQSTGDKETQYF
NA,TRBD1,TRBV5-1,TRBJ2-6,TGCGCCAGCAGCCCGGGGACAGCCTCTGGGGCCAACGTCCTGACTTTC,CASSPGTASGANVLTF
NA,TRBD1,TRBV19,TRBJ1-1,TGTGCCAGTAGCCAAGACCTAAACAGGGGGTACGGAACTGAAGCTTTCTTT,CASSQDLNRGYGTEAFF
NA,NA,TRBV27,TRBJ1-1,TGTGCCAGCAGTCTACGGCAACAGTTCAATGAAGCTTTCTTT,CASSLRQQFNEAFF
NA,TRBD1,TRBV5-4,TRBJ1-2,TGTGCCAGCAGGGGGCGGGACAGCCTCCCTGGCTACACCTTC,CASRGRDSLPGYTF
NA,TRBD1,TRBV10-3,TRBJ1-4,TGTGCCATCGGGGACAGGGGTTGGCGAGAAAAACTGTTTTTT,CAIGDRGWREKLFF
NA,TRBD1,TRBV27,TRBJ1-2,TGTGCCAGCAGTTGGCGAAGGGGGCGAGACTATGGCTACACCTTC,CASSWRRGRDYGYTF
NA,NA,TRBV4-1,TRBJ2-7,TGCGCCAGCAGGGGGGGTGGGAGGTACGAGCAGTACTTC,CASRGGGRYEQYF
NA,TRBD1,TRBV7-9,TRBJ2-5,TGTGCCAGCAGCCTTGGGACAGCTACCGCGGAGACCCAGTACTTC,CASSLGTATAETQYF
NA,NA,TRBV3-1/TRBV3-2,TRBJ1-2,TGTGCCAGCAGCCAAGCATCTCGCGCTTTAAGTCGCTACACCTTC,CASSQASRALSRYTF
NA,TRBD1,TRBV5-6,TRBJ1-4,TGTGCCAGCAGCTTGGGGACAGGTGGTTACGAAAAACTGTTTTTT,CASSLGTGGYEKLFF
NA,TRBD1,TRBV6-4,TRBJ1-3,TGTGCCAGCATTAAGGACAGGGCCTTCTCTGGAAACACCATATATTTT,CASIKDRAFSGNTIYF
few,NA,TRBV4-1,TRBJ1-5,TGCGCCAGCAGCCAAGTGACTGGTAGCGATCAGCCCCAGCATTTT,CASSQVTGSDQPQHF
NA,NA,TRBV10-3,TRBJ2-2,TGTGCCGTCGAAGACAGGATTCAATCGAACACCGGGGAGCTGTTTTTT,CAVEDRIQSNTGELFF
NA,NA,TRBV2,TRBJ1-1,TGTGCCAGCATTACCTTGGGGAGGAACACTGAAGCTTTCTTT,CASITLGRNTEAFF
NA,TRBD2,TRBV7-8,TRBJ2-5,TGTGCCAGCAGCTTACAGACACTAGCGGTCCAAGAGACCCAGTACTTC,CASSLQTLAVQETQYF
NA,NA,TRBV5-4,TRBJ1-2,TGTGCCAGCAGCTCACGGTCACGGGAAGCTAACTATGGCTACACCTTC,CASSSRSREANYGYTF